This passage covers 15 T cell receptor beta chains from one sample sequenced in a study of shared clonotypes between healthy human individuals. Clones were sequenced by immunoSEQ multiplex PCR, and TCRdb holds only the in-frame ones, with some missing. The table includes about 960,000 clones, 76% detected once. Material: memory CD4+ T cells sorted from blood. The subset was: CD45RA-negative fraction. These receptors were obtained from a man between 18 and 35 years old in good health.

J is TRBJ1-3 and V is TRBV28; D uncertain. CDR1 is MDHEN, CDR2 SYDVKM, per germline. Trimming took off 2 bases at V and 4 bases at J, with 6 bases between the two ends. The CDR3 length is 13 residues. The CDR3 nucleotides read TGTGCCAGCAGTTTAGGTCTGGGAAACACCATATATTTT. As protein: CASSLGLGNTIYF.

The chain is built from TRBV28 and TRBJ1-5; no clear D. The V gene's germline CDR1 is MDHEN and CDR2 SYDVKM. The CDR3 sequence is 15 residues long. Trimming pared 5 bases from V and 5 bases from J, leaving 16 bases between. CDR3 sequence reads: CASSHRHSGYQPQHF. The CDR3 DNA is TGTGCCAGCAGTCACCGCCACTCAGGCTATCAGCCCCAGCATTTT.

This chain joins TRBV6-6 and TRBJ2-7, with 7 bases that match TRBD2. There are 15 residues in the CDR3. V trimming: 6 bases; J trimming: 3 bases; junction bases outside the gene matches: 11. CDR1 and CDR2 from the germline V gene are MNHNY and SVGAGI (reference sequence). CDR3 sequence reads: CASRGAPSGNYEQYF. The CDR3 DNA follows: TGTGCCAGCAGAGGGGCCCCCAGCGGGAACTACGAGCAGTACTTC.

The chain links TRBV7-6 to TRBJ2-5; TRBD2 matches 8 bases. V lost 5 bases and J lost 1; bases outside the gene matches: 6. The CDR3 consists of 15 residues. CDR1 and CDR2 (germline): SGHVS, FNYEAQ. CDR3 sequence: CASSLGLALQETQYF. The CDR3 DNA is TGTGCCAGCAGCCTAGGACTAGCCCTCCAAGAGACCCAGTACTTC.

The CDR3 nucleotides read TGTGCCAGTAGAGGGACAGGGTCTTACGAGCAGTACTTC. It codes for CASRGTGSYEQYF. V is TRBV19 and J is TRBJ2-7; 9 bases are shared with TRBD1. The ends lost 6 bases at V and 4 bases at J; junction bases unmatched: 4. Germline CDR1 is LNHDA and CDR2 is SQIVND (reference sequence). The CDR3 runs 13 residues.

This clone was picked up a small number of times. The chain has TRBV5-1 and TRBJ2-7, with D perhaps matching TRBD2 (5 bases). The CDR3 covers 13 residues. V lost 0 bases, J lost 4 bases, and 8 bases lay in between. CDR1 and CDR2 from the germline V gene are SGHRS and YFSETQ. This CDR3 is CASSLGTGYEQYF. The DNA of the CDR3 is TGCGCCAGCAGCTTGGGAACGGGATACGAGCAGTACTTC. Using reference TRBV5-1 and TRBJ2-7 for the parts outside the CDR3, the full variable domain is KAGVTQTPRYLIKTRGQQVTLSCSPISGHRSVSWYQQTPGQGLQFLFEYFSETQRNKGNFPGRFSGRQFSNSRSEMNVSTLELGDSALYLCASSLGTGYEQYFGPGTRLTVT.

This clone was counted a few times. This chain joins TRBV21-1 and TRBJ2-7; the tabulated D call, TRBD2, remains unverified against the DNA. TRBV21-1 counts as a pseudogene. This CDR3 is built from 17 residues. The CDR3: CASSPTPPLAGSYEQYF. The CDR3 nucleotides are TGTGCCAGCAGCCCCACACCCCCGCTAGCGGGTTCCTACGAGCAGTACTTC.

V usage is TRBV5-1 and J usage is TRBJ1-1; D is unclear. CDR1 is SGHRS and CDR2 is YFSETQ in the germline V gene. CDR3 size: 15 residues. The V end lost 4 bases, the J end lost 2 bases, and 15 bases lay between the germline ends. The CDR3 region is CASSRGPEGNTEAFF. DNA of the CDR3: TGCGCCAGCAGCCGCGGGCCGGAGGGAAACACTGAAGCTTTCTTT.

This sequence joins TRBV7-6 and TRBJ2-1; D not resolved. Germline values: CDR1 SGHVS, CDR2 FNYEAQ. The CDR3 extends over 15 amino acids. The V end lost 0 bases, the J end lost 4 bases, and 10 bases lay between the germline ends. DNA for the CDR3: TGTGCCAGCAGCTTAGCTTCCCCTCCATACAATGAGCAGTTCTTC. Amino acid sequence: CASSLASPPYNEQFF.

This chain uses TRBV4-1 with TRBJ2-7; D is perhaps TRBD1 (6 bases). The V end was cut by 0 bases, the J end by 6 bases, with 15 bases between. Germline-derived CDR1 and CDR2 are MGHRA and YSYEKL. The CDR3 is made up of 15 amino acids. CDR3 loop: CASSQDSDTGREQYF. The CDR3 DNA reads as TGCGCCAGCAGCCAAGATTCCGACACAGGGCGCGAGCAGTACTTC.

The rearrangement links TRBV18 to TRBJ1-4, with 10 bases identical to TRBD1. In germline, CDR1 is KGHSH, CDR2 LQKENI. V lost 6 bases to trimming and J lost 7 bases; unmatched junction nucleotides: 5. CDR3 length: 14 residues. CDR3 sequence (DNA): TGTGCCAGCTCCGGGGACAGGGGCAGTGAAAAACTGTTTTTT. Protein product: CASSGDRGSEKLFF. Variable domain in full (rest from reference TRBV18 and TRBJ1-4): NAGVMQNPRHLVRRRGQEARLRCSPMKGHSHVYWYRQLPEEGLKFMVYLQKENIIDESGMPKERFSAEFPKEGPSILRIQQVVRGDSAAYFCASSGDRGSEKLFFGSGTQLSVL.

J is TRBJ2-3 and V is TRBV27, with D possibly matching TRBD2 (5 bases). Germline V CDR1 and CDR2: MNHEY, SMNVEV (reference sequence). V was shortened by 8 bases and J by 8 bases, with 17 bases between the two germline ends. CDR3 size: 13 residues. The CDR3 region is CASFSGFPGTQYF. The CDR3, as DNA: TGTGCCAGCTTTTCGGGGTTTCCCGGTACGCAGTATTTT.

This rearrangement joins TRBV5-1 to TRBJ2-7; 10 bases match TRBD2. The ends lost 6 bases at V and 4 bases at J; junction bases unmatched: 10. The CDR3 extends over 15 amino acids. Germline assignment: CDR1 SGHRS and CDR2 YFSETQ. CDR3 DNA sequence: TGCGCCAGCACCAGAGGGGCTAGCGGGAGTTACGAGCAGTACTTC. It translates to CASTRGASGSYEQYF.

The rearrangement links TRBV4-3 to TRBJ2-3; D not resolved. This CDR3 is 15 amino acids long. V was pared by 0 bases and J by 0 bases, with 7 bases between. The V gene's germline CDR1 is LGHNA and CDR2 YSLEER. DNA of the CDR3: TGCGCCAGCAGCCAAGATTATGGGAGCACAGATACGCAGTATTTT. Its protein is CASSQDYGSTDTQYF.

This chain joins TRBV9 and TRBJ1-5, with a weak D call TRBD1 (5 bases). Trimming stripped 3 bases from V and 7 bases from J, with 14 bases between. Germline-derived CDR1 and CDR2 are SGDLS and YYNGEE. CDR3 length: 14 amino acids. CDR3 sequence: CASSADGGSQPQHF. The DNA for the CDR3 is TGTGCCAGCAGCGCCGATGGGGGGTCCCAGCCCCAGCATTTT.